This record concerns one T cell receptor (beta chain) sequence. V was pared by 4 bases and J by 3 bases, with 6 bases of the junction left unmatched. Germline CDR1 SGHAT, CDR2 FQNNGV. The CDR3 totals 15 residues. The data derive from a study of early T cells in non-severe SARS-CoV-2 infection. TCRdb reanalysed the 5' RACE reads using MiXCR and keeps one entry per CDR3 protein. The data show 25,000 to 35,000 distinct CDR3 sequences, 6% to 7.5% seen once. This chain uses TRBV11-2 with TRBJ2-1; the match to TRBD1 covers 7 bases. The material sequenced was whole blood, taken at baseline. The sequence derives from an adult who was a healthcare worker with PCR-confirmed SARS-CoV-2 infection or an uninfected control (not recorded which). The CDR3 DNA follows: TGTGCCAGCAGCTCAGACAGGGCCGTCTACAATGAGCAGTTCTTC. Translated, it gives CASSSDRAVYNEQFF.